The 22 T cell receptor beta chains listed next were all sequenced from one sample in a study of T cell responses to AZD1222 COVID-19 vaccine. The protocol was immunoSEQ multiplex PCR, while the TCRdb copy is restricted to in-frame clones and leaves out a portion. The repertoire consists of around 170,000 clones, with roughly 90% occurring once and the leading ten covering 0.99%. Source: peripheral blood, taken on day 0 of AZD1222 vaccination. The receptors come from an adult in good health.

J is TRBJ2-7 and V is TRBV11-1, with 7 nucleotides matching TRBD2. CDR1 is SGHAT and CDR2 is FQDESV in the germline V gene (reference sequence). Trimming at V came to 5 bases and at J to 7 bases, leaving 8 bases not matched to a gene. This CDR3 has 13 residues. This CDR3 is CASSRGSLEEQYF. The CDR3 nucleotides read TGTGCCAGCAGCCGCGGGAGTCTTGAGGAGCAGTACTTC.

V gene TRBV29-1 combines with J gene TRBJ1-1; no reliable D call. The CDR3 consists of 13 residues. The germline V gene encodes CDR1 SQVTM and CDR2 ANQGSEA. Trimming took 7 bases from V and 1 from J, leaving 13 bases between them. CDR3: CSGTVTQNTEAFF. The DNA of the CDR3 is TGCAGCGGGACGGTTACACAGAACACTGAAGCTTTCTTT.

The chain has TRBV19 and TRBJ1-5, with 8 bases identical to TRBD1. There are 15 residues in the CDR3. After removal of 10 bases from V and 2 bases from J, the junction contained 10 bases not matched to a gene. Germline V CDR1 and CDR2: LNHDA, SQIVND (reference sequence). The CDR3 region is CATTDRGYGNQPQHF. CDR3 nucleotides: TGTGCCACCACCGACAGGGGATATGGCAATCAGCCCCAGCATTTT.

Comment on this clone: A junction boundary mismatches the germline segment, possibly from a read error. V gene TRBV27 combines with J gene TRBJ2-7; tentative D call: TRBD1 (6 bases). The CDR3 is 16 residues long. Germline V gene sequence: CDR1 MNHEY, CDR2 SMNVEV (reference sequence). The CDR3 loop is CASSRRYRESSYGQYF. CDR3 coding DNA: TGTGCCAGCAGTCGTCGTTACAGGGAGAGCTCCTACGGGCAGTACTTC.

This clone came up once. This chain uses TRBV4-2 with TRBJ2-6, with D perhaps matching TRBD1 (6 bases). The CDR3 spans 17 residues. Trimming left V 2 bases short and J 0 bases short, with 11 bases between. Per the germline V gene, CDR1 is LGHNA and CDR2 is YNFKEQ. CDR3 residues: CASSQSQGPSGANVLTF. In DNA form, the CDR3 reads TGTGCCAGCAGCCAATCACAGGGACCCTCTGGGGCCAACGTCCTGACTTTC.

This clone was seen only once. The CDR3, as DNA: TGTGCCAGCAGCGGCCAATTGGGCCCCTACGAGCAGTACTTC. It specifies CASSGQLGPYEQYF. The V and J genes are TRBV7-9 and TRBJ2-7, with D unresolved. V lost 5 bases to trimming and J lost 2 bases, with 13 bases between them. The CDR3 consists of 14 residues. Germline CDR1 reads SEHNR; CDR2 reads FQNEAQ (reference sequence).

The genes are TRBV19 and TRBJ1-4, with unresolved D. CDR3 length: 15 amino acids. Germline CDR1 LNHDA, CDR2 SQIVND (reference sequence). V lost 3 bases and J lost 4, with 12 bases in between. CDR3 region: CASSIMDGYNEKLFF. DNA for the CDR3: TGTGCCAGTAGTATTATGGACGGATATAATGAAAAACTGTTTTTT. Drawing the rest from reference TRBV19 and TRBJ1-4, the complete variable domain is DGGITQSPKYLFRKEGQNVTLSCEQNLNHDAMYWYRQDPGQGLRLIYYSQIVNDFQKGDIAEGYSVSREKKESFPLTVTSAQKNPTAFYLCASSIMDGYNEKLFFGSGTQLSVL.

The rearrangement uses TRBV2 and TRBJ1-5; perhaps TRBD1 as D (5 bases). V was shortened by 4 bases and J by 0 bases, with 13 bases between the two germline ends. Germline V CDR1 and CDR2: SNHLY, FYNNEI. The CDR3 is 16 amino acids. CDR3 DNA: TGTGCCAGCAGTGTCGGGGCGTTTGATAGCAATCAGCCCCAGCATTTT. Protein sequence: CASSVGAFDSNQPQHF. The entire variable domain, with the rest obtained from reference TRBV2 and TRBJ1-5, is as follows: EPEVTQTPSHQVTQMGQEVILRCVPISNHLYFYWYRQILGQKVEFLVSFYNNEISEKSEIFDDQFSVERPDGSNFTLKIRSTKLEDSAMYFCASSVGAFDSNQPQHFGDGTRLSIL.

The genes are TRBV5-1 and TRBJ2-1; D possibly corresponds to TRBD2 (5 bases). The CDR3 is made up of 17 amino acids. Germline CDR1 is SGHRS and CDR2 is YFSETQ. Trimming stripped 2 bases from V and 7 bases from J, with 22 bases between. The CDR3 DNA reads TGCGCCAGCAGCTTTCGTGCAGACGGGGTAATTGGGAATGAGCAGTTCTTC. It specifies CASSFRADGVIGNEQFF.

The rearrangement links TRBV6-5 to TRBJ1-2, with TRBD1 matching 7 bases. This CDR3 is built from 15 residues. V lost 2 bases to trimming and J lost 6 bases; unmatched junction nucleotides: 9. Germline assignment: CDR1 MNHEY and CDR2 SVGAGI. The CDR3 DNA sequence: TGTGCCAGCAGTTACCTCCCGGGACAGACTAATGGCTACACCTTC. This translates into CASSYLPGQTNGYTF.

The table lists this clone with a few counts. The J gene is TRBJ2-5, the V gene TRBV7-9, with 12 bases aligning to TRBD2. This CDR3 has 17 residues. J was trimmed by 2 bases and V by 1 base; bases with no gene match: 5. Germline CDR1 and CDR2: SEHNR and FQNEAQ (reference sequence). The CDR3 sequence: CASSLGTSGRKQETQYF. The CDR3 DNA reads as TGTGCCAGCAGCTTAGGTACTAGCGGGAGGAAACAAGAGACCCAGTACTTC.

The J gene is TRBJ2-1, the V gene TRBV19, with TRBD1 matching over 8 bases. Germline CDR1 is LNHDA and CDR2 is SQIVND (reference sequence). The CDR3 covers 16 residues. After removal of 2 bases from V and 4 bases from J, the junction contained 7 bases not matched to a gene. The CDR3 region is CASSIYQGARYNEQFF. CDR3 DNA sequence: TGTGCCAGTAGTATATACCAGGGGGCTAGGTACAATGAGCAGTTCTTC.

This clone was counted a few times. The chain carries TRBV6-6 and TRBJ1-2; D possibly corresponds to TRBD1 (5 bases). Deletions cut 2 bases from V and 3 bases from J, with 10 bases between. The germline V gene encodes CDR1 MNHNY and CDR2 SVGAGI (reference sequence). CDR3 size: 14 residues. CDR3 loop: CASSYGQGDYGYTF. The CDR3 nucleotides are TGTGCCAGCAGTTACGGGCAGGGCGACTATGGCTACACCTTC.

This chain connects TRBV5-1 to TRBJ1-4; D not certain. Trimming took 2 bases from V and 9 from J, leaving 17 bases between them. Germline CDR1 is SGHRS and CDR2 is YFSETQ. The CDR3 loop spans 15 amino acids. The CDR3 loop reads CASSLNLEVGKKLFF. In DNA form, the CDR3 reads TGCGCCAGCAGCTTAAATCTTGAGGTGGGGAAAAAACTGTTTTTT.

The chain is built from TRBV9 and TRBJ2-3, with 8 bases lining up with TRBD2. This CDR3 spans 15 amino acids. The germline gives CDR1 SGDLS, CDR2 YYNGEE. V was clipped by 0 bases and J by 4 bases; unmatched bases: 4. The CDR3 DNA reads TGTGCCAGCAGCGTAGGCGAGCGGGAGTCAGATACGCAGTATTTT. It specifies CASSVGERESDTQYF. The full variable domain, in which reference TRBV9 and TRBJ2-3 provide the parts outside the CDR3, is DSGVTQTPKHLITATGQRVTLRCSPRSGDLSVYWYQQSLDQGLQFLIQYYNGEERAKGNILERFSAQQFPDLHSELNLSSLELGDSALYFCASSVGERESDTQYFGPGTRLTVL.

Written as DNA, the CDR3 is TGTGCCAGCACCCCTTGGGGACACACTGAAGCTTTCTTT. Its translation: CASTPWGHTEAFF. This chain joins TRBV6-2 or TRBV6-3 and TRBJ1-1, with D possibly being TRBD1 (5 bases). Germline V gene lookup returns CDR1 MNHEY and CDR2 SVGEGT. This CDR3 spans 13 amino acids. V dropped 7 bases and J dropped 3 bases, with 12 bases sitting between them.

The rearrangement uses TRBV5-4 and TRBJ2-7; 10 bases are a match to TRBD2. The CDR3 consists of 13 residues. V shed 7 bases, J shed 2 bases, and the junction held 3 bases outside the gene matches. Germline assignment: CDR1 SGHNT and CDR2 YYREEE (reference sequence). CDR3: CASGLAGAYEQYF. CDR3 DNA: TGTGCCAGCGGGCTAGCGGGGGCCTACGAGCAGTACTTC.

The V gene is TRBV7-9, the J gene TRBJ1-1, with no clear D. The CDR3 sequence is 12 residues long. The V and J ends lost 5 bases and 4 bases respectively, with 8 bases between them. CDR1 SEHNR and CDR2 FQNEAQ come from the germline V gene (reference sequence). This CDR3 is CASSPWTTEAFF. The CDR3 DNA sequence: TGTGCCAGCAGCCCCTGGACCACTGAAGCTTTCTTT. Combining the CDR3 with reference TRBV7-9 and TRBJ1-1 gives the whole variable domain DTGVSQNPRHKITKRGQNVTFRCDPISEHNRLYWYRQTLGQGPEFLTYFQNEAQLEKSRLLSDRFSAERPKGSFSTLEIQRTEQGDSAMYLCASSPWTTEAFFGQGTRLTVV.

This sequence joins TRBV5-6 and TRBJ2-7; D may be TRBD1 or TRBD2 (5 bases each). Germline loops: CDR1 SGHDT, CDR2 YYEEEE. This CDR3 is built from 15 residues. V lost 2 bases and J 0 bases, leaving 12 bases between the germline ends. The CDR3 DNA reads TGTGCCAGCAGCTTTGGGGGTCGGGGCTCCTACGAGCAGTACTTC. Its protein product is CASSFGGRGSYEQYF.

The chain is built from TRBV7-9 and TRBJ2-1; D is perhaps TRBD1 (7 bases). This CDR3 spans 15 amino acids. Trimming removed 5 bases from V and 3 bases from J, with 14 bases in between. CDR1 is SEHNR, CDR2 FQNEAQ, per germline (reference sequence). The CDR3, as DNA: TGTGCCAGCAGCCCGAGACAGGGACTCTACAATGAGCAGTTCTTC. This codes for CASSPRQGLYNEQFF.

The chain links TRBV11-2 to TRBJ2-5; 7 bases align to TRBD1. The CDR3 has 13 residues. V trimming: 8 bases; J trimming: 3 bases; junction bases outside the gene matches: 6. Germline V CDR1 and CDR2: SGHAT, FQNNGV. As DNA, the CDR3 is TGTGCCAGCCTCAGGGGGTTGGAAGAGACCCAGTACTTC. Its protein is CASLRGLEETQYF. Filled out from reference TRBV11-2 and TRBJ2-5, the complete variable domain reads EAGVAQSPRYKIIEKRQSVAFWCNPISGHATLYWYQQILGQGPKLLIQFQNNGVVDDSQLPKDRFSAERLKGVDSTLKIQPAKLEDSAVYLCASLRGLEETQYFGPGTRLLVL.

V is TRBV29-1 and J is TRBJ2-1; perhaps TRBD1 as D (6 bases). Deletions cut 4 bases from V and 10 bases from J, with 8 bases between. This CDR3 has 10 amino acids. The germline V gene encodes CDR1 SQVTM and CDR2 ANQGSEA. CDR3 DNA sequence: TGCAGCGTTGGGACAGACGAGCAGTTCTTC. It yields the protein CSVGTDEQFF.